This TCR beta chain is drawn from a study of cytomegalovirus exposure and HLA in healthy donors. Across the whole study: Among roughly 180 million T cells, an earlier analysis found around 100 million unique TCR beta sequences.

The PCR used 60 Vbeta and 13 Jbeta primers. Data came from immunoSEQ multiplex PCR; TCRdb stores just in-frame clones and leaves some out. The sample contains around 72,000 clones, 60% to 75% of which appear only once. With 1 base removed from V and 5 bases from J, the gap between germline ends came to 12 bases. Germline V gives CDR1 SNHLY, CDR2 FYNNEI. The CDR3 loop spans 14 amino acids. The receptor's source is a man aged 35 to 55 in good health and CMV-seropositive. Sequencing was performed on PBMCs. The chain combines TRBV2 with TRBJ2-7; D is ambiguous. The DNA of the CDR3 is TGTGCCAGCAGTGAAGACCGCGCTGGAGACGAGCAGTACTTC. This codes for CASSEDRAGDEQYF.